These 29 T cell receptor beta chains came from one sample sequenced in a study of CD8 T cells in Susac syndrome. Reverse transcription of about 0.45 to 1 ug RNA used random hexamers. TCRdb reanalysed the immunoSEQ multiplex PCR reads using MiXCR and keeps one entry per CDR3 protein. The sample includes about 150,000 distinct CDR3 sequences, about 92% seen only once; the top ten take about 0.073%. The sample consisted of CD4+ T cells from PBMCs. Source of these receptors: a human donor in good health.

This rearrangement joins TRBV6-5 to TRBJ2-5, with D perhaps matching TRBD1 (5 bases). Trimming took 5 bases from V and 7 from J, leaving 8 bases between them. Germline V gives CDR1 MNHEY, CDR2 SVGAGI. The CDR3 is 11 residues long. The CDR3 spells CASSQGVTQYF. The CDR3, as DNA: TGTGCCAGCAGTCAAGGGGTGACCCAGTACTTC.

The chain is built from TRBV10-1 and TRBJ2-2, with D perhaps matching TRBD2 (6 bases). The germline V gene encodes CDR1 WNHNN and CDR2 SYGVQD (reference sequence). This CDR3 has 14 residues. With 5 bases removed from V and 4 bases from J, the gap between germline ends came to 11 bases. The CDR3 DNA reads as TGCGCCAGCAGTTCGGGACTCCGCACCGGGGAGCTGTTTTTT. Its protein product is CASSSGLRTGELFF.

This chain connects TRBV5-4 to TRBJ2-1, with 8 bases aligning to TRBD2. Germline CDR1 SGHNT, CDR2 YYREEE (reference sequence). The CDR3 is made up of 14 amino acids. V trimming: 4 bases; J trimming: 11 bases; junction bases outside the gene matches: 11. CDR3 in amino acids: CASSGTGRGGKQFF. CDR3 nucleotides: TGTGCCAGCAGCGGGACCGGGAGGGGCGGAAAGCAGTTCTTC.

The rearrangement uses TRBV30 and TRBJ2-1, with D possibly being TRBD1 or TRBD2 (5 bases each). There are 12 residues in the CDR3. Between the trimmed V and J ends, which lost 5 bases and 4 bases, there was a span of 9 bases. Germline CDR1 and CDR2: GTSNPN and SVGIG (reference sequence). CDR3 DNA sequence: TGTGCCTGGGGGAGACAGTACAATGAGCAGTTCTTC. Translation gives CAWGRQYNEQFF. Full variable domain (remainder filled in from reference TRBV30 and TRBJ2-1): SQTIHQWPATLVQPVGSPLSLECTVEGTSNPNLYWYRQAAGRGLQLLFYSVGIGQISSEVPQNLSASRPQDRQFILSSKKLLLSDSGFYLCAWGRQYNEQFFGPGTRLTVL.

In DNA form, the CDR3 reads TGTGCCACCAGTGATTTGCCGGGAAGGACAGATACGCAGTATTTT. This gives the protein CATSDLPGRTDTQYF. The chain is built from TRBV24-1 and TRBJ2-3; D possibly corresponds to TRBD2 (5 bases). V lost 0 bases and J 3 bases, leaving 9 bases between the germline ends. This CDR3 contains 15 residues. Germline lookup yields CDR1 KGHDR and CDR2 SFDVKD.

This sequence joins TRBV9 and TRBJ2-2, with D possibly TRBD2 on 6 matching bases. This CDR3 is built from 20 residues. Germline CDR1 is SGDLS and CDR2 is YYNGEE. V lost 3 bases and J lost 4, with 28 bases in between. The CDR3 DNA reads as TGTGCCAGCAGCGGCGGCCTTGGGCGGGACCTATTATGGGGCACCGGGGAGCTGTTTTTT. Translating gives CASSGGLGRDLLWGTGELFF.

The V call is TRBV20-1, the J call TRBJ1-6; TRBD1 matches at 10 bases. J gave up 11 bases and V 1 base, and 11 bases lay outside the gene matches. Germline V gene sequence: CDR1 DFQATT, CDR2 SNEGSKA (reference sequence). The CDR3 contains 16 residues. CDR3 DNA: TGCAGTGCTAGAGTGACTCGGGACAGGGGTAAGGCACCCCTCCACTTT. Protein product: CSARVTRDRGKAPLHF.

V is TRBV6-4 and J is TRBJ1-1; TRBD1 aligns across 7 bases. The V segment lost 2 bases and the J segment 3 bases; nucleotides outside the gene matches: 3. CDR3 length equals 14 residues. CDR1 and CDR2 from the germline V gene are MRHNA and SNTAGT. CDR3: CASSDEGAYTEAFF. Written as DNA, the CDR3 is TGTGCCAGCAGTGACGAGGGGGCGTACACTGAAGCTTTCTTT.

For the CDR3, the DNA is TGTGCCAGTAGTAGCCGATCTAGCGGGAGGTACAATGAGCAGTTCTTC. This encodes CASSSRSSGRYNEQFF. The chain employs TRBV19 and TRBJ2-1; TRBD2 agrees at 11 bases. The V gene end was trimmed by 4 bases and the J gene end by 4 bases; junction bases not matched to a gene: 6. The CDR3 extends over 16 amino acids. Germline values: CDR1 LNHDA, CDR2 SQIVND (reference sequence).

This clonotype occurred a few times. The V and J genes are TRBV3-1 and TRBJ2-1; the D is unclear. The germline CDR1 and CDR2 sequences are LGHDT and YNNKEL (reference sequence). V lost 4 bases and J lost 6, with 10 bases in between. There are 13 residues in the CDR3. CDR3 sequence: CASSLGALNEQFF. CDR3 sequence (DNA): TGTGCCAGCAGCCTCGGCGCTCTCAATGAGCAGTTCTTC.

This clonotype has a single count. The V and J genes are TRBV6-1 and TRBJ2-2; D may be TRBD1 (6 bases). V was clipped by 0 bases and J by 0 bases, with 14 bases between them. Germline assignment: CDR1 MNHNS and CDR2 SASEGT. The length of the CDR3 is 18 residues. The CDR3, as DNA: TGTGCCAGCAGTGAAGCCTTTATGGCAGGGGCGAACACCGGGGAGCTGTTTTTT. It is translated as CASSEAFMAGANTGELFF.

V usage is TRBV20-1 and J usage is TRBJ1-2, with D perhaps TRBD1 (5 bases). This CDR3 spans 14 amino acids. Trimming removed 2 bases from V and 8 bases from J, with 18 bases in between. Looked up from germline, CDR1 is DFQATT and CDR2 is SNEGSKA (reference sequence). DNA of the CDR3: TGCAGTGCTAGACCTTCTGGGGCGCATTGGGGCTACACCTTC. Its protein product is CSARPSGAHWGYTF.

The chain carries TRBV6-6 and TRBJ2-3; unclear D gene. Trimming removed 6 bases at V and 3 bases at J, with 16 bases between. CDR1 is MNHNY, CDR2 SVGAGI, per germline (reference sequence). The length of the CDR3 is 15 residues. CDR3 residues: CASSPVGGGTDTQYF. CDR3 coding DNA: TGTGCCAGCAGCCCGGTCGGCGGCGGTACAGATACGCAGTATTTT.

This clonotype appeared once. The chain employs TRBV28 and TRBJ1-1, with a possible D match to TRBD1 (5 bases). The CDR3 is 12 amino acids. Germline V gene lookup returns CDR1 MDHEN and CDR2 SYDVKM. V gave up 6 bases and J gave up 4 bases, with 9 bases separating them. The CDR3 region has the DNA TGTGCCAGCAGAGCGGGGGGCACTGAAGCTTTCTTT. Encoded protein: CASRAGGTEAFF.

This clonotype has only a few counts. This rearrangement joins TRBV28 to TRBJ1-2; no definite D call. Deletions cut 2 bases from V and 5 bases from J, with 6 bases between. CDR1 and CDR2 (germline): MDHEN, SYDVKM. The CDR3 spans 12 residues. CDR3 protein: CASSLKAYGYTF. CDR3 coding DNA: TGTGCCAGCAGTTTAAAGGCGTATGGCTACACCTTC.

This chain uses TRBV10-3 with TRBJ1-1; TRBD1 might be the D (5 bases). V was trimmed by 3 bases and J by 11 bases, leaving 13 bases between them. The germline V gene has CDR1 ENHRY and CDR2 SYGVKD. The CDR3 loop spans 12 amino acids. The CDR3, as DNA: TGTGCCATCAGTGACGGGGGGGGACGGGCTTTCTTT. This encodes CAISDGGGRAFF.

V gene TRBV21-1 combines with J gene TRBJ2-2. TRBV21-1 is a documented pseudogene. The CDR3 loop spans 16 amino acids. CDR3 sequence reads: CASSKLKRGNTGELFF. CDR3 nucleotides: TGTGCCAGCAGCAAACTTAAGCGCGGAAACACCGGGGAGCTGTTTTTT.

The chain links TRBV28 to TRBJ1-4; D not certain. The V gene lost 2 bases and the J gene lost 7 bases, with 20 bases spanning the gap. The CDR3 contains 17 residues. CDR1 is MDHEN and CDR2 is SYDVKM in the germline V gene. The CDR3 loop is CASSLGGIGRPSEKLFF. CDR3 coding DNA: TGTGCCAGCAGTTTAGGAGGGATCGGGCGGCCCTCTGAAAAACTGTTTTTT.

The chain uses TRBV7-2 and TRBJ2-7; TRBD2 aligns across 9 bases. CDR3 length equals 15 residues. Germline CDR1 is SGHTA and CDR2 is FQGNSA. Trimming cost V 1 base and J 4 bases; bases outside gene matches: 5. The CDR3 DNA follows: TGTGCCAGCAGCTTAGTAGGTAGCGGGAGTTACGAGCAGTACTTC. The encoded protein is CASSLVGSGSYEQYF.

The rearrangement links TRBV6-5 to TRBJ2-3; D is unresolved. This CDR3 is built from 16 residues. Between the trimmed V and J ends, which lost 0 bases and 0 bases, there was a span of 10 bases. Germline CDR1 is MNHEY and CDR2 is SVGAGI. In DNA, the CDR3 is TGTGCCAGCAGTTACTCGGGCAGGCGTAGCACAGATACGCAGTATTTT. Translation: CASSYSGRRSTDTQYF.

The chain employs TRBV5-1 and TRBJ2-5; D may be TRBD1 or TRBD2 (5 bases each). V was cut by 6 bases and J by 3 bases, with 6 bases left in between. The CDR3 consists of 11 residues. The germline CDR1 and CDR2 sequences are SGHRS and YFSETQ. CDR3 protein: CASMGEETQYF. DNA of the CDR3: TGCGCCAGCATGGGGGAAGAGACCCAGTACTTC.

The chain combines TRBV6-5 with TRBJ1-1, with D perhaps matching TRBD1 (5 bases). Germline-derived CDR1 and CDR2 are MNHEY and SVGAGI. CDR3 length equals 13 residues. V was clipped by 6 bases and J by 4 bases, with 12 bases between them. The CDR3 is CASRITGGTEAFF. DNA of the CDR3: TGTGCCAGCAGGATTACCGGGGGCACTGAAGCTTTCTTT.

V gene TRBV20-1 combines with J gene TRBJ1-5; D perhaps matches TRBD1 (5 bases). With 5 bases removed from V and 2 bases from J, the gap between germline ends came to 13 bases. CDR3 size: 14 residues. CDR1 and CDR2 from the germline V gene are DFQATT and SNEGSKA (reference sequence). The CDR3 is CSAWGGEGNQPQHF. The CDR3 DNA sequence: TGCAGTGCTTGGGGGGGGGAGGGCAATCAGCCCCAGCATTTT.

The gene calls are TRBV29-1 and TRBJ1-1; D call uncertain. V lost 1 base and J 7 bases, leaving 13 bases between the germline ends. The CDR3 runs to 13 residues. The germline gives CDR1 SQVTM, CDR2 ANQGSEA. The CDR3 protein is CSVEGLLILEAFF. The DNA of the CDR3 is TGCAGCGTTGAAGGTCTCCTGATCCTTGAAGCTTTCTTT.

The V call is TRBV6-2 or TRBV6-3, the J call TRBJ1-2, with TRBD1 as a possible D gene (5 bases). Trimming pared 6 bases from V and 8 bases from J, leaving 16 bases between. Germline CDR1 and CDR2: MNHEY and SVGEGT. The CDR3 sequence is 13 residues long. CDR3 loop: CASSPGTLGGYTF. CDR3 nucleotides: TGTGCCAGCAGCCCCGGGACCCTGGGAGGCTACACCTTC.

The CDR3 bases are TGTGCCAGCTCACCGGGAGGGCGGAGAGAGACCCAGTACTTC. Protein: CASSPGGRRETQYF. V is TRBV18 and J is TRBJ2-5; TRBD2 agrees at 7 bases. Germline CDR1 and CDR2: KGHSH and LQKENI. CDR3 length: 14 amino acids. V lost 3 bases to trimming and J lost 4 bases; unmatched junction nucleotides: 5.

The V call is TRBV19, the J call TRBJ2-5; 9 bases line up with TRBD2. This CDR3 is 17 amino acids long. The germline gives CDR1 LNHDA, CDR2 SQIVND (reference sequence). V lost 3 bases to trimming and J lost 5 bases; unmatched junction nucleotides: 13. As DNA, the CDR3 is TGTGCCAGTAGTATGGGAACCAGTAGCGGGAGTTATGAGACCCAGTACTTC. Encoded protein: CASSMGTSSGSYETQYF.

This clonotype showed up just once. V is TRBV29-1 and J is TRBJ2-2; D might be TRBD2 (6 bases). The CDR3 is made up of 14 amino acids. Germline V gene sequence: CDR1 SQVTM, CDR2 ANQGSEA. Here the CDR3 reads CERAYIGSTGELFF. The CDR3 region has the DNA TGCGAGCGGGCCTACATTGGATCCACCGGGGAGCTGTTTTTT.

The chain employs TRBV7-7 and TRBJ2-2; possible D gene TRBD2, 5 bases. Trimming took 1 base from V and 5 from J, leaving 8 bases between them. The CDR3 length is 14 residues. Germline-derived CDR1 and CDR2 are SSHAT and FNYEAQ (reference sequence). The CDR3 protein is CASSLGPGTGELFF. CDR3 nucleotide sequence: TGTGCCAGCAGCTTAGGACCGGGGACCGGGGAGCTGTTTTTT.